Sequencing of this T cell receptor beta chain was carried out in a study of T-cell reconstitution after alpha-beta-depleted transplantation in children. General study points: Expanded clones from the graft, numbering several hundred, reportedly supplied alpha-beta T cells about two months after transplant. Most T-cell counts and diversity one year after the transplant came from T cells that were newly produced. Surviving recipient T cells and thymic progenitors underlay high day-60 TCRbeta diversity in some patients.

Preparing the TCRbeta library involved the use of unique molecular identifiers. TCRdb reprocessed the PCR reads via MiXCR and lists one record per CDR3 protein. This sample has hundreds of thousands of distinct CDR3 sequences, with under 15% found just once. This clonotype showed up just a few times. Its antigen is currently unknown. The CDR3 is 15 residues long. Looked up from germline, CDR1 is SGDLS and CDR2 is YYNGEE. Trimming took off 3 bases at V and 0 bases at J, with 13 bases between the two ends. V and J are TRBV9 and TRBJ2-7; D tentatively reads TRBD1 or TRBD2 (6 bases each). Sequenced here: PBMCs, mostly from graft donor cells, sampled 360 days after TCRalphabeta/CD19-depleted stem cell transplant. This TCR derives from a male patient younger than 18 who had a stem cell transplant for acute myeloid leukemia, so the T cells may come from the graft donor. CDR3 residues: CASSGGPSVSYEQYF. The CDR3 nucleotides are TGTGCCAGCAGCGGGGGGCCTAGCGTCTCCTACGAGCAGTACTTC.